One sample yielded the 28 T cell receptor beta chains listed below, sequenced in a study of T cell responses to AZD1222 COVID-19 vaccine. The assay was immunoSEQ multiplex PCR, and TCRdb's table has in-frame clones only and misses some. The data show more than 90,000 clones, about 90% seen once. The sample here was peripheral blood, taken on day 0 of AZD1222 vaccination. These receptors were obtained from an adult in good health.

V gene TRBV5-1 combines with J gene TRBJ2-7; D tentatively fits TRBD1 or TRBD2 (5 bases each). The CDR3 is made up of 14 amino acids. CDR1 is SGHRS and CDR2 is YFSETQ in the germline V gene. V was trimmed by 3 bases and J by 6 bases, leaving 16 bases between them. The CDR3 bases are TGCGCCAGCAGCTGGGACCAGTCCGACGGCGAGCAGTACTTC. This encodes CASSWDQSDGEQYF.

The chain joins TRBV5-6 to TRBJ1-2, with unresolved D. The CDR3 sequence is 14 residues long. With 0 bases removed from V and 8 bases from J, the gap between germline ends came to 14 bases. CDR1 is SGHDT, CDR2 YYEEEE, per germline. The CDR3 spells CASSLVVGVGGYTF. In nucleotides, the CDR3 is TGTGCCAGCAGCTTGGTGGTCGGGGTAGGAGGCTACACCTTC.

The chain combines TRBV12-3 or TRBV12-4 with TRBJ2-1, with D perhaps assigned TRBD1 or TRBD2 (5 bases each). V lost 1 base to trimming and J lost 9 bases, with 10 bases between them. The length of the CDR3 is 13 residues. The CDR3 here is CASSLEPGGEQFF. For the CDR3, the DNA is TGTGCCAGCAGTTTAGAGCCTGGGGGTGAGCAGTTCTTC.

The rearrangement joins TRBV10-1 to TRBJ2-7; D perhaps matches TRBD1 (6 bases). Deletions cut 0 bases from V and 0 bases from J, with 6 bases between. Looked up from germline, CDR1 is WNHNN and CDR2 is SYGVQD (reference sequence). The length of the CDR3 is 14 residues. CDR3 bases: TGCGCCAGCAGTGAGTCGGACAGCTCCTACGAGCAGTACTTC. It yields the protein CASSESDSSYEQYF.

V is TRBV30 and J is TRBJ2-2, with no clear D. The CDR3 is 14 amino acids. The germline V gene encodes CDR1 GTSNPN and CDR2 SVGIG (reference sequence). Trimming left V 0 bases short and J 8 bases short, with 13 bases between. The CDR3 bases are TGTGCCTGGAGTGTAAACGTGGTCGTGGGGGAGCTGTTTTTT. It translates to CAWSVNVVVGELFF.

This clone occurred once. The chain employs TRBV27 and TRBJ2-1, with D perhaps matching TRBD1 (5 bases). CDR1 and CDR2 (germline): MNHEY, SMNVEV (reference sequence). Trimming removed 2 bases at V and 9 bases at J, with 14 bases between. This CDR3 has 14 amino acids. The CDR3 region is CASSLRGTGSEQFF. CDR3 nucleotides: TGTGCCAGCAGTTTAAGGGGAACCGGGTCTGAGCAGTTCTTC.

CDR3 sequence reads: CASSLDQGGSGANVLTF. CDR3 nucleotide sequence: TGCGCCAGCAGCTTGGATCAAGGGGGCTCTGGGGCCAACGTCCTGACTTTC. The genes are TRBV5-1 and TRBJ2-6; possible D gene TRBD1, 6 bases. Per the germline V gene, CDR1 is SGHRS and CDR2 is YFSETQ. CDR3 size: 17 residues. Trimming removed 0 bases from V and 0 bases from J, with 10 bases in between.

On this clone itself: Since the CDR3 does not end with the conserved phenylalanine or tryptophan, this likely comes from a read error. The DNA is left out, because the CDR3 cannot be placed on it with certainty; the CDR3 is given as TCRdb lists it. J is TRBJ2-2 and V is TRBV28; the tabulated D call, TRBD1, remains unverified against the DNA. Germline values: CDR1 MDHEN, CDR2 SYDVKM. The CDR3 is 13 amino acids in total, end residues counted. CDR3 region: CASSLAGVGQPLL.

The DNA of the CDR3 is TGTGCCAGCTCACCCCCCAGATCACACACTGAAGCTTTCTTT. Amino acids: CASSPPRSHTEAFF. This chain connects TRBV18 to TRBJ1-1; D uncertain. CDR1 KGHSH and CDR2 LQKENI come from the germline V gene. The CDR3 runs to 14 residues. V was cut by 3 bases and J by 3 bases, with 11 bases left in between.

CDR3 sequence (DNA): TGTGCCTGGAGAGGGGACCGCTCTGGAAACACCATATATTTT. Protein: CAWRGDRSGNTIYF. The V call is TRBV30, the J call TRBJ1-3; weak D call: TRBD1 (5 bases). This CDR3 is built from 14 residues. CDR1 is GTSNPN and CDR2 is SVGIG in the germline V gene (reference sequence). Trimming removed 3 bases from V and 0 bases from J, with 9 bases in between.

This clone was seen more than once but under ten times. This chain uses TRBV7-8 with TRBJ1-1, with no clear D. V was clipped by 3 bases and J by 3 bases, with 11 bases between them. CDR1 is SGHVS and CDR2 is FQNEAQ in the germline V gene. The CDR3 loop spans 14 amino acids. The CDR3 region is CASSFQPRDTEAFF. CDR3 sequence (DNA): TGTGCCAGCAGCTTCCAGCCGCGGGACACTGAAGCTTTCTTT.

V usage is TRBV28 and J usage is TRBJ2-7, with TRBD1 identical over 10 bases. The CDR3 runs to 16 residues. Germline trimming cut 5 bases from V and 3 bases from J; bases unmatched to any gene: 10. Germline lookup yields CDR1 MDHEN and CDR2 SYDVKM. CDR3 DNA sequence: TGTGCCAGCAGTCTCGCGGGACAGGGGAACTTCTACGAGCAGTACTTC. This gives the protein CASSLAGQGNFYEQYF.

The chain links TRBV7-9 to TRBJ1-2; 7 positions agree with TRBD1. Germline V gene lookup returns CDR1 SEHNR and CDR2 FQNEAQ (reference sequence). The CDR3 extends over 14 amino acids. With V trimmed by 5 bases and J by 3 bases, 6 bases remained unmatched. In nucleotides, the CDR3 is TGTGCCAGCAGCCCAGGGGGTTTGTACTATGGCTACACCTTC. Its protein is CASSPGGLYYGYTF.

The chain couples TRBV27 to TRBJ1-2, with D possibly matching TRBD1 (5 bases). V lost 5 bases, J lost 4 bases, and 26 bases lay in between. The CDR3 covers 18 residues. The germline V gene encodes CDR1 MNHEY and CDR2 SMNVEV (reference sequence). In DNA, the CDR3 is TGTGCCAGCAGTCCCCTTCGAACCACGTACAGGACCATCTATGGCTACACCTTC. Residues: CASSPLRTTYRTIYGYTF.

V gene TRBV11-2 combines with J gene TRBJ2-1; no clear D gene. The V end was cut by 1 base, the J end by 7 bases, with 5 bases between. Germline V gene sequence: CDR1 SGHAT, CDR2 FQNNGV. The length of the CDR3 is 12 residues. The CDR3 is CASSLVKNEQFF. CDR3 sequence (DNA): TGTGCCAGCAGCTTAGTAAAGAATGAGCAGTTCTTC.

The rearrangement links TRBV10-3 to TRBJ1-5; D not resolved. The germline V gene encodes CDR1 ENHRY and CDR2 SYGVKD. This CDR3 has 15 residues. Between the trimmed V and J ends, which lost 4 bases and 4 bases, there was a span of 14 bases. CDR3 region: CAISGNDGWNQPQHF. CDR3 DNA sequence: TGTGCCATCAGTGGCAACGACGGATGGAATCAGCCCCAGCATTTT.

The chain employs TRBV29-1 and TRBJ1-1; D not certain. Trimming pared 1 base from V and 0 bases from J, leaving 18 bases between. CDR1 SQVTM and CDR2 ANQGSEA come from the germline V gene. This CDR3 spans 17 amino acids. The CDR3 spells CSVEGRMGERLNTEAFF. The CDR3 DNA sequence: TGCAGCGTTGAAGGACGGATGGGAGAAAGGTTGAACACTGAAGCTTTCTTT. The entire variable domain, with the rest obtained from reference TRBV29-1 and TRBJ1-1, is as follows: SAVISQKPSRDICQRGTSLTIQCQVDSQVTMMFWYRQQPGQSLTLIATANQGSEATYESGFVIDKFPISRPNLTFSTLTVSNMSPEDSSIYLCSVEGRMGERLNTEAFFGQGTRLTVV.

The gene calls are TRBV18 and TRBJ1-3; D gene unclear. Germline values: CDR1 KGHSH, CDR2 LQKENI. The CDR3 has 15 amino acids. V was pared by 5 bases and J by 0 bases, with 11 bases between. The CDR3: CASSERQDSGNTIYF. DNA for the CDR3: TGTGCCAGCTCAGAAAGACAAGACTCTGGAAACACCATATATTTT.

This clone appeared once. The genes are TRBV4-1 and TRBJ1-1; D uncertain. CDR3 size: 15 residues. V was trimmed by 0 bases and J by 1 base, leaving 9 bases between them. CDR1 is MGHRA, CDR2 YSYEKL, per germline. CDR3 in DNA: TGCGCCAGCAGCCAAGAACCCCATTGGAACACTGAAGCTTTCTTT. Translation: CASSQEPHWNTEAFF.

The V and J genes are TRBV5-1 and TRBJ2-1; 8 bases are shared with TRBD2. V shed 0 bases, J shed 2 bases, and the junction held 4 bases outside the gene matches. Germline V CDR1 and CDR2: SGHRS, YFSETQ. CDR3 length: 16 amino acids. The CDR3 is CASSLDAGGAYNEQFF. In DNA form, the CDR3 reads TGCGCCAGCAGCTTGGACGCGGGAGGAGCCTACAATGAGCAGTTCTTC. Full variable domain (missing parts from reference TRBV5-1 and TRBJ2-1): KAGVTQTPRYLIKTRGQQVTLSCSPISGHRSVSWYQQTPGQGLQFLFEYFSETQRNKGNFPGRFSGRQFSNSRSEMNVSTLELGDSALYLCASSLDAGGAYNEQFFGPGTRLTVL.

The chain links TRBV3-1 (or the pseudogene TRBV3-2) to TRBJ1-1; maybe TRBD1 (5 bases). Germline assignment: CDR1 LGHDT and CDR2 YNNKEL (reference sequence). Trimming took 1 base from V and 8 from J, leaving 11 bases between them. This CDR3 comprises 13 residues. The CDR3 sequence is CASSQVIGTEAFF. The CDR3 DNA is TGTGCCAGCAGCCAAGTGATAGGGACCGAAGCTTTCTTT.

Comment on this clone: An end of the junction differs from the germline gene, which may be a read error. CDR3 sequence: CASSLYGSGVF. The CDR3 DNA sequence: TGTGCCAGCAGTTTATACGGGAGTGGGGTCTTC. The chain joins TRBV12-3 or TRBV12-4 to TRBJ2-1; tentatively, D is TRBD2 (6 bases). This CDR3 contains 11 residues.

This rearrangement joins TRBV6-5 to TRBJ1-4; possibly TRBD1 for D (5 bases). Looked up from germline, CDR1 is MNHEY and CDR2 is SVGAGI. The germline V and J ends were trimmed by 7 bases and 3 bases, with 12 bases remaining between them. The CDR3 runs 14 residues. The CDR3 spells CASKTGAPNEKLFF. The CDR3 bases are TGTGCCAGCAAAACAGGAGCCCCTAATGAAAAACTGTTTTTT.

The chain links TRBV6-1 to TRBJ1-6; D might be TRBD1 (5 bases). The length of the CDR3 is 14 residues. V was shortened by 2 bases and J by 10 bases, with 12 bases between the two germline ends. Germline lookup yields CDR1 MNHNS and CDR2 SASEGT. The CDR3 here is CASSELGGRSPLHF. The DNA of the CDR3 is TGTGCCAGCAGTGAACTGGGGGGACGGTCACCCCTCCACTTT.

The CDR3 region is CASSPGTSANTGELFF. The CDR3 DNA reads TGTGCCAGCAGCCCTGGGACTAGCGCAAACACCGGGGAGCTGTTTTTT. This sequence joins TRBV4-2 and TRBJ2-2; 10 bases fit TRBD2. Germline-derived CDR1 and CDR2 are LGHNA and YNFKEQ. There are 16 residues in the CDR3. The V and J ends lost 4 bases and 2 bases, in that order; junction bases with no gene match: 4.

The chain links TRBV28 to TRBJ1-1, with 8 nucleotides matching TRBD1. The junction had 10 bases not matched to a gene; V was cut back by 6 bases and J by 10 bases. Germline CDR1 is MDHEN and CDR2 is SYDVKM. This CDR3 contains 13 residues. The CDR3 region has the DNA TGTGCCAGCAGCCCCGGGACAGGCAGAGGAGCTTTCTTT. It encodes CASSPGTGRGAFF.

V and J are TRBV5-1 and TRBJ2-1; possibly TRBD1 for D (6 bases). CDR3 length equals 17 residues. Germline lookup yields CDR1 SGHRS and CDR2 YFSETQ. V lost 4 bases and J lost 0, with 17 bases in between. In DNA, the CDR3 is TGCGCCAGCAGCCGTACCTCCGACAGGAGCTCCTACAATGAGCAGTTCTTC. Translating it yields CASSRTSDRSSYNEQFF.

The chain couples TRBV2 to TRBJ2-3; 8 nucleotides line up with TRBD2. Per the germline V gene, CDR1 is SNHLY and CDR2 is FYNNEI. The V and J ends lost 10 bases and 1 base, in that order; junction bases with no gene match: 7. This CDR3 comprises 14 residues. In nucleotides, the CDR3 is TGTGCCAACCGTGAGCGGGAGCGCACAGATACGCAGTATTTT. It is translated as CANRERERTDTQYF.